This T cell receptor beta chain is from a study of blood T cell repertoires in COVID-19 (dated by TCRdb to between 2020 and 2021). General notes on the study: The collaborator samples originated in the United States, Italy and Spain and spanned the acute and convalescent phases of COVID-19. The sample metadata nearly always contained a de-identified subject ID, COVID-19 status, age in years and sex. Where available, HLA class I and class II types were taken from metadata supplied by the sample provider and were not determined by assay-based typing. Deeply sampled blood TCRbeta repertoires from subjects exposed to, actively infected with, or recovered from COVID-19 were included in the dataset. Samples were obtained from the ongoing ImmuneRACE study (first 160 participants) and from some 1,200 subjects provided by 6 global collaborators. The repertoires were released in a freely available public database meant as a resource for research on the immune response to SARS-CoV-2. The prospective study material was composed of cDNA or gDNA derived from T cells, B-cell-depleted T cells, or PBMCs. Results the study describes overall, beyond this receptor: How much clinical and demographic metadata was included differed by source and by participant, and the metadata was provided uncurated.

Collaborating institutions collected whole blood in K2EDTA tubes following their own protocols. For TCRbeta analysis, collaborators shipped samples as frozen whole blood, isolated PBMCs, or DNA extracted from either of those sample types. The CDR1 and CDR2 encoded by the germline V gene are MDHEN and SYDVKM. Trimming removed 2 bases from V and 11 bases from J, leaving 12 bases between the germline ends. CDR3 length: 12 amino acids, cysteine to phenylalanine. Just CDR3 DNA is preserved here, 36 bases in frame from base 1. On this clone: What antigen it recognizes has not been identified. One base away there is no much larger clone; base qualities are not given.

TCRbeta CDR3 regions were amplified from genomic DNA using the immunoSEQ Assay, a bias-controlled multiplex PCR. The published analysis was carried out like this. The number of nucleated cells in each sample was estimated by amplification of reference gene primers within the assay. Sequence reads were collapsed and filtered to measure the absolute abundance of every unique TCRbeta CDR3 rearrangement. For each sample, productive Simpson clonality was calculated as the square root of Simpson's diversity index over productive rearrangements. TCRdb obtained this table from immuneACCESS and retained in-frame rearrangements with V and J assigned. These tables miss some clones; where compared with another copy, unresolved V genes account for less than half of the shortfall, and the remainder is unexplained. The D gene and trimming were derived from the DNA, and the V and J assignments and clone size from that table. The table for this sample lists under 150,000 clones; around 89% of them were counted only once. The ten top clones hold just over 3% of the sample.

Sequenced input: peripheral blood. The sequence is built from TRBV28 and TRBJ1-2; the D gene is possibly TRBD1, with 5 bases matching. This clonotype originated in a woman in her sixties or seventies with active COVID-19. The nucleotide sequence is TGTGCCAGCAGTTTAGGGGCCGGCTTTTACACCTTC. Its coded protein is CASSLGAGFYTF.